This entry lists 13 T cell receptor beta chains sequenced from one sample in a study of shared clonotypes between healthy human individuals (dated by TCRdb to about 2020). The method was the immunoSEQ multiplex PCR assay. Here the immuneACCESS table is served through TCRdb, limited to in-frame sequences with V and J called. Missing clones are a known gap in these copies; in checked studies unresolved V genes cover under half, and the rest lacks a known reason. For this sample the table gives 2 million or so clones, of which about 95% were detected only once. The ten largest clones take up 1.1% of the sample. CD8 naive samples were CD45RO-negative cells positively selected for CCR7, giving a CD45RA+CCR7+ population that excluded TemRA cells. The sequenced material came from naive CD8+ T cells sorted from blood. The label giving this sample's cell subset or site can be read as: CD45RA+CCR7+. These receptors were taken from a man aged 18 to 35 in good health.

V usage is TRBV28 and J usage is TRBJ2-7; no firm D call. Trimming shortened V by 3 bases and J by 3 bases, and 12 bases separated the two germline ends. Germline V gene sequence: CDR1 MDHEN, CDR2 SYDVKM. This CDR3 contains 14 residues. The CDR3 region has the DNA TGTGCCAGCAGTTTGGAGCAGACCGGCTACGAGCAGTACTTC. Its translation: CASSLEQTGYEQYF.

This clone was counted a few times. The CDR3 is CASGLGQGEVDGYTF. CDR3 nucleotide sequence: TGTGCTAGTGGTTTGGGACAGGGGGAGGTGGATGGCTACACCTTC. This chain links TRBV12-5 with TRBJ1-2; TRBD1 matches at 9 bases. V shed 1 base and J 6 bases; nucleotides not matched to a gene: 6. The germline CDR1 and CDR2 sequences are LGHNT and FRNRAP. The CDR3 is 15 residues long.

The genes are TRBV21-1 and TRBJ1-6; the DNA was not used to check the table's D call, TRBD1. TRBV21-1 represents a pseudogene. This CDR3 region has 17 residues. The CDR3 sequence: CASSRGYRLTSNSPLHF. Written as DNA, the CDR3 is TGTGCCAGCAGCAGGGGTTACAGGTTAACGTCTAATTCACCCCTCCACTTT.

This chain links TRBV6-1 with TRBJ1-1, with D unclear. CDR1 and CDR2 from the germline V gene are MNHNS and SASEGT. Trimming removed 2 bases from V and 1 base from J, with 11 bases in between. The CDR3 runs 15 residues. As DNA, the CDR3 is TGTGCCAGCAGTGAATACCTTTTTGAGAACACTGAAGCTTTCTTT. It codes for CASSEYLFENTEAFF.

This chain uses TRBV13 with TRBJ2-2; the D is unclear. V lost 5 bases and J 2 bases, leaving 9 bases between the germline ends. Germline V CDR1 and CDR2: PRHDT, FYEKMQ (reference sequence). The CDR3 is 14 residues long. The CDR3 sequence is CASSPERNTGELFF. The CDR3 nucleotides are TGTGCCAGCAGCCCTGAGCGAAACACCGGGGAGCTGTTTTTT.

This chain uses TRBV9 with TRBJ2-2; D is unclear. In germline, CDR1 is SGDLS, CDR2 YYNGEE. The CDR3 extends over 13 amino acids. Trimming stripped 6 bases from V and 3 bases from J, with 9 bases between. CDR3 sequence (DNA): TGTGCCAGCACACATGGGGACACCGGGGAGCTGTTTTTT. It yields the protein CASTHGDTGELFF.

The rearrangement joins TRBV7-9 to TRBJ2-7, with TRBD2 identical over 8 bases. Trimming at V came to 1 base and at J to 4 bases, leaving 9 bases not matched to a gene. Germline assignment: CDR1 SEHNR and CDR2 FQNEAQ (reference sequence). The CDR3 contains 16 residues. The CDR3 loop reads CASSLVDSGSWYEQYF. The CDR3 region has the DNA TGTGCCAGCAGCTTAGTGGACAGCGGGAGCTGGTACGAGCAGTACTTC.

The V call is TRBV27, the J call TRBJ1-2, with unresolved D. Trimming stripped 3 bases from V and 4 bases from J, with 18 bases between. Germline CDR1 MNHEY, CDR2 SMNVEV (reference sequence). The CDR3 contains 16 residues. This CDR3 reads CASSLAPLLGSYGYTF. The CDR3 region has the DNA TGTGCCAGCAGTTTGGCCCCATTGCTTGGAAGCTATGGCTACACCTTC.

The chain couples TRBV28 to TRBJ2-6, with D tentatively TRBD2 (5 bases). The length of the CDR3 is 18 residues. Germline CDR1 MDHEN, CDR2 SYDVKM. V lost 3 bases and J 2 bases, leaving 17 bases between the germline ends. The CDR3: CASSFSRLGVAGANVLTF. The CDR3 nucleotides are TGTGCCAGCAGTTTTAGCCGTCTCGGGGTCGCTGGGGCCAACGTCCTGACTTTC.

The V gene is TRBV27, the J gene TRBJ2-7; D is ambiguous. Trimming pared 0 bases from V and 3 bases from J, leaving 6 bases between. Germline V gene data show CDR1 as MNHEY and CDR2 as SMNVEV (reference sequence). CDR3 length: 13 residues. CDR3: CASSLSFRYEQYF. The DNA of the CDR3 is TGTGCCAGCAGTTTATCGTTCCGCTACGAGCAGTACTTC.

This chain uses TRBV4-2 with TRBJ2-7; 11 bases agree with TRBD1. CDR1 LGHNA and CDR2 YNFKEQ come from the germline V gene. V was clipped by 5 bases and J by 5 bases; unmatched bases: 5. This CDR3 spans 14 amino acids. The CDR3 sequence is CASSGGTGGDEQYF. DNA of the CDR3: TGTGCCAGCAGCGGCGGGACAGGGGGGGACGAGCAGTACTTC.

J is TRBJ2-7 and V is TRBV4-1, with D perhaps assigned TRBD1 or TRBD2 (5 bases each). The CDR3 covers 15 residues. Trimming pared 1 base from V and 7 bases from J, leaving 17 bases between. CDR1 and CDR2 (germline): MGHRA, YSYEKL. CDR3 DNA sequence: TGCGCCAGCAGCCAAGGTCGAGAGGGGCTTCGGGAGCAGTACTTC. This codes for CASSQGREGLREQYF.

The CDR3 bases are TGTGCCACCAGCAGAGTAGGGGGAAATTACAATGAGCAGTTCTTC. As protein: CATSRVGGNYNEQFF. V usage is TRBV15 and J usage is TRBJ2-1; a possible D gene is TRBD1 (6 bases). With 1 base removed from V and 4 bases from J, the gap between germline ends came to 11 bases. CDR3 length: 15 amino acids. CDR1 and CDR2 from the germline V gene are LNHNV and YYDKDF (reference sequence). Full variable domain (missing parts from reference TRBV15 and TRBJ2-1): DAMVIQNPRYQVTQFGKPVTLSCSQTLNHNVMYWYQQKSSQAPKLLFHYYDKDFNNEADTPDNFQSRRPNTSFCFLDIRSPGLGDTAMYLCATSRVGGNYNEQFFGPGTRLTVL.